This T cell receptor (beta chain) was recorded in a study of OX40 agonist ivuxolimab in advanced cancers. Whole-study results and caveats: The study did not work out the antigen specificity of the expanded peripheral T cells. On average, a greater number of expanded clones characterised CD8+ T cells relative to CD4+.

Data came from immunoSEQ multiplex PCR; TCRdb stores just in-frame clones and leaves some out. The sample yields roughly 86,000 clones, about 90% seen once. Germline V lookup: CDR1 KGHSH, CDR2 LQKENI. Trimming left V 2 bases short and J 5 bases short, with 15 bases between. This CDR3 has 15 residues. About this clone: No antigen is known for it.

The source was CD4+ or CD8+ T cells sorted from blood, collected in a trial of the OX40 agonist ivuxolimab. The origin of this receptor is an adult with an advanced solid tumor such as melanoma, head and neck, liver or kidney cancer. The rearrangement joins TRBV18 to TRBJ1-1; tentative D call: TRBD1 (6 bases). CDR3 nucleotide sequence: TGTGCCAGCTCACCAAGGGGGGCGGTGAGGACTGAAGCTTTCTTT. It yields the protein CASSPRGAVRTEAFF.